The entry below describes one T cell receptor beta chain. The V segment lost 1 base and the J segment 7 bases; nucleotides outside the gene matches: 13. The CDR3 is 19 amino acids. Germline CDR1 is SGHTA and CDR2 is FQGTGA. Only in-frame clones appear in the TCRdb table, and some are missing; sequencing was by immunoSEQ multiplex PCR. The profile shows approximately 50,000 clones, about 87% of them singletons. This sample is drawn from a study of control samples from healthy donors and cancer patients. Source material: PBMCs. This TCR was sampled from an older woman with lung cancer. The genes are TRBV7-3 and TRBJ2-5; 15 nucleotides align to TRBD2. The CDR3 DNA follows: TGTGCCAGCAGCTTAATGGGACTAGCGGGGGGCGGTCCCGGCGGGACCCAGTACTTC. Translated: CASSLMGLAGGGPGGTQYF.